One sample yielded the 3 T cell receptor beta chains listed below, sequenced in a study of cytomegalovirus exposure and HLA in healthy donors. 60 Vbeta and 13 Jbeta primers were used in PCR. Profiling relied on immunoSEQ multiplex PCR, and the TCRdb table lists in-frame clones only, not all of them. This table has roughly 100,000 clones, over 9.5% appearing once. Sample: PBMCs. The receptors were gathered from a man aged 40-50 years in good health and CMV-seropositive.

The rearrangement uses TRBV6-1 and TRBJ2-7, with D perhaps TRBD2 (6 bases). There are 14 residues in the CDR3. CDR1 is MNHNS and CDR2 is SASEGT in the germline V gene. The ends were cut back, 0 bases at V and 7 bases at J, with 13 bases in the middle. CDR3 protein: CASSEAPRGGEQYF. CDR3 coding DNA: TGTGCCAGCAGTGAAGCGCCGCGGGGCGGGGAGCAGTACTTC.

The J gene is TRBJ1-5, the V gene TRBV10-1; the D is unclear. The CDR3 sequence is 13 residues long. The germline V gene encodes CDR1 WNHNN and CDR2 SYGVQD (reference sequence). With 6 bases removed from V and 5 bases from J, the gap between germline ends came to 11 bases. In DNA form, the CDR3 reads TGCGCCAGCAGGGGAAGGGAGCATCAGCCCCAGCATTTT. It is translated as CASRGREHQPQHF.

The sample holds a few counts of this clone. This chain joins TRBV15 and TRBJ2-5; 11 bases match TRBD2. Germline loops: CDR1 LNHNV, CDR2 YYDKDF (reference sequence). This CDR3 has 16 amino acids. After removal of 1 base from V and 1 base from J, the junction contained 2 bases not matched to a gene. CDR3 coding DNA: TGTGCCACCAGCAGAGGTGGGACTAGCGGCCAAGAGACCCAGTACTTC. This gives the protein CATSRGGTSGQETQYF.